These T cell receptor beta chains were read from a single sample in a study of PD-L1 blockade in urothelial cancer. Generated by immunoSEQ multiplex PCR, the TCRdb table keeps only in-frame clones and is missing some. The sample yields 35,000 to 45,000 clones, less than 95% seen once. The sequenced sample was PBMCs, obtained around atezolizumab (anti-PD-L1) treatment. The receptors derive from a man between 70 and 80 years old with urothelial cancer. CDR3s include the opening cysteine and the closing phenylalanine or tryptophan. D genes are given only for firm matches. Only some rows state a clone size, as once, few, many or a class for expanded clones.

J: TRBJ2-3
V: TRBV19
size: NA
D: NA
DNA: TGTGCCAGTAGTGAAACGACTGGAGATACGCAGTATTTT
CDR3: CASSETTGDTQYF

J: TRBJ1-1
V: TRBV15
size: NA
D: TRBD1
DNA: TGTGCCACGATGACTAGTCCAGGGGGAGGTACTGAAGCTTTCTTT
CDR3: CATMTSPGGGTEAFF

J: TRBJ1-2
V: TRBV5-1
size: NA
D: TRBD1
DNA: TGCGCCAGCAGCTTGGGGACAGGGGATGGCTACACCTTC
CDR3: CASSLGTGDGYTF

J: TRBJ1-5
V: TRBV2
size: NA
D: TRBD1
DNA: TGTGCCAGCAGTGGGACAGGGAATCAGCCCCAGCATTTT
CDR3: CASSGTGNQPQHF

J: TRBJ1-1
V: TRBV6-6
size: once
D: NA
DNA: TGTGCCAGCAGTTACTCGAGGGACATCCCTCTCAGAGCTTTCTTT
CDR3: CASSYSRDIPLRAFF

J: TRBJ1-2
V: TRBV11-2
size: NA
D: NA
DNA: TGTGCCAGCAGCTTAGCTTCAGGGTATGGCTACACCTTC
CDR3: CASSLASGYGYTF

J: TRBJ1-5
V: TRBV2
size: NA
D: TRBD1
DNA: TGTGCCAGCAGTGATCAGGACAGGGGGCATGGGCCCCAGCATTTT
CDR3: CASSDQDRGHGPQHF

J: TRBJ1-4
V: TRBV5-1
size: NA
D: NA
DNA: TGCGCCAGCAGCTTGGGACAGAATAATGAAAAACTGTTTTTT
CDR3: CASSLGQNNEKLFF

J: TRBJ2-3
V: TRBV30
size: NA
D: NA
DNA: TGTGCCTGGAGTGTACGGGGTCGGGAAAGGTCAGATACGCAGTATTTT
CDR3: CAWSVRGRERSDTQYF

J: TRBJ2-7
V: TRBV5-4
size: NA
D: TRBD2
DNA: TGTGCCAGCAGCCCGCGAGCAGCGGGGGGGGGAGAGGAGCAGTACTTC
CDR3: CASSPRAAGGGEEQYF

J: TRBJ1-2
V: TRBV7-2
size: NA
D: NA
DNA: TGTGCCAGCAGCACCCGCCGCGGACAGCCATATGGCTACACCTTC
CDR3: CASSTRRGQPYGYTF

J: TRBJ2-3
V: TRBV5-1
size: NA
D: NA
DNA: TGCGCCAGCAGCGGGGAGTCAGATACGCAGTATTTT
CDR3: CASSGESDTQYF

J: TRBJ2-1
V: TRBV9
size: NA
D: TRBD1
DNA: TGTGCCAGCAGCCCCTCGGGACAGACTTACAATGAGCAGTTCTTC
CDR3: CASSPSGQTYNEQFF

J: TRBJ1-2
V: TRBV5-1
size: NA
D: TRBD1
DNA: TGCGCCAGCAGCGATCGGACAGGAAATAACTATGGCTACACCTTC
CDR3: CASSDRTGNNYGYTF